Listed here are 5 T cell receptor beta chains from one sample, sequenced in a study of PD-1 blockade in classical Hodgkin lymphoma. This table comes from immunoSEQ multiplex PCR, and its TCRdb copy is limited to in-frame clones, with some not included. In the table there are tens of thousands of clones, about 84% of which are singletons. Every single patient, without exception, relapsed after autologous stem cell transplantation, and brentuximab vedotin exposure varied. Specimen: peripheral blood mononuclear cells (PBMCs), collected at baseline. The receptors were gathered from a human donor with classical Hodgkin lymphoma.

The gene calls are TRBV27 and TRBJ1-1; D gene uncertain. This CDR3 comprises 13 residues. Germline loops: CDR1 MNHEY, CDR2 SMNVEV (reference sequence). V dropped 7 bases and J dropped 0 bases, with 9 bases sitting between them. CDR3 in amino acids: CASKAFMNTEAFF. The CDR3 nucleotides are TGTGCCAGCAAAGCGTTCATGAACACTGAAGCTTTCTTT.

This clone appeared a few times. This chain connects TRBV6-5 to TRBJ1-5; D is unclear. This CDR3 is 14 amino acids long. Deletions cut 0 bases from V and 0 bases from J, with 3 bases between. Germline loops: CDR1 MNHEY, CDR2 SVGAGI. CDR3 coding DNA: TGTGCCAGCAGTTACTCATTTAGCAATCAGCCCCAGCATTTT. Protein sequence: CASSYSFSNQPQHF.

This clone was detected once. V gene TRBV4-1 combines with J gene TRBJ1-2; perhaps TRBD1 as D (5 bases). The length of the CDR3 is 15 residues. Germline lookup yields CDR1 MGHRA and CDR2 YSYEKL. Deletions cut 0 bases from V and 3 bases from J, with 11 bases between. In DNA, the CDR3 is TGCGCCAGCAGCCAAGAGGCCGTGGGGGACTATGGCTACACCTTC. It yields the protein CASSQEAVGDYGYTF.

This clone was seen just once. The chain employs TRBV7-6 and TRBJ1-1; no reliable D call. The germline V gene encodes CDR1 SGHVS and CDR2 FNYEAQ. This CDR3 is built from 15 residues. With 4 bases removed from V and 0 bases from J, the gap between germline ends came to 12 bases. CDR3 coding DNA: TGTGCCAGCAGCTCAAGCCGGGCCATGAACACTGAAGCTTTCTTT. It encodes CASSSSRAMNTEAFF. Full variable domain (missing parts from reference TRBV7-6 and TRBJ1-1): GAGVSQSPRYKVTKRGQDVALRCDPISGHVSLYWYRQALGQGPEFLTYFNYEAQQDKSGLPNDRFSAERPEGSISTLTIQRTEQRDSAMYRCASSSSRAMNTEAFFGQGTRLTVV.

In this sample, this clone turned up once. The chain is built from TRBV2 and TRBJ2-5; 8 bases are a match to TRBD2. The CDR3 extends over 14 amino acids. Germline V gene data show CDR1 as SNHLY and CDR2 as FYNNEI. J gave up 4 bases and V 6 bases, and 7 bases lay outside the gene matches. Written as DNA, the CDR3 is TGTGCCAGCAGGGAACTAGCGGAGCTAGAGACCCAGTACTTC. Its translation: CASRELAELETQYF. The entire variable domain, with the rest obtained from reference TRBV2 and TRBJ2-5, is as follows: EPEVTQTPSHQVTQMGQEVILRCVPISNHLYFYWYRQILGQKVEFLVSFYNNEISEKSEIFDDQFSVERPDGSNFTLKIRSTKLEDSAMYFCASRELAELETQYFGPGTRLLVL.